Ten or more counts support the clone carrying this T cell receptor beta chain. Specified time point: after trial treatment. This sample's treatment: LDRT plus nivolumab, ipilimumab, low-dose cyclophosphamide and aspirin (RACIN trial). The treatment that donors received included nivolumab, ipilimumab, aspirin, low-dose cyclophosphamide and low-dose radiotherapy. As a condition of eligibility, patients had advanced solid tumors lacking tumor-infiltrating lymphocytes. These data originate in a study of low-dose radiotherapy and immunotherapy resistance in tumors. CDR1 is KGHSH and CDR2 is LQKENI in the germline V gene. Trimming removed 1 base from V and 5 bases from J; junction bases left unmatched: 7. This CDR3 is built from 17 residues. TRAV and TRBV primers primed cDNA for both TCRalpha and TCRbeta. TCRs were amplified for approximately 21 PCR cycles with a constant-region primer and V-primer adapter. TCRdb itself ran the reads through MiXCR, one entry per CDR3 protein. Counted here are about 97,000 distinct CDR3 sequences, roughly 20% occurring once; the ten biggest clones make up roughly 4.3%.

The chain joins TRBV18 to TRBJ1-4; 10 bases agree with TRBD1. The input for sequencing was PBMCs, taken after low-dose radiotherapy plus immunotherapy. The sequence was obtained from a male donor with prostate cancer. CDR3 in amino acids: CASSPLRPGQGNEKLFF. The CDR3 bases are TGTGCCAGCTCACCACTCAGGCCGGGACAGGGGAATGAAAAACTGTTTTTT.